A single sample gave rise to the 7 T cell receptor beta chains below, sequenced in a study of identical twins. TCRdb used MiXCR to reprocess the 5' RACE reads, holding one entry per CDR3 protein. The repertoire holds more than 650,000 distinct CDR3 sequences, with roughly 6% as singletons. The sequenced sample consisted of naive T cells sorted from blood. The receptors were gathered from a man between 18 and 35 years old in good health.

This clonotype was detected ten times or more. The chain couples TRBV28 to TRBJ2-3; no clear D. This CDR3 has 12 residues. The germline V gene encodes CDR1 MDHEN and CDR2 SYDVKM. V shed 7 bases and J shed 4 bases, with 9 bases lying between them. The DNA for the CDR3 is TGTGCCAGCAAAAAACCCGCAGATACGCAGTATTTT. Protein product: CASKKPADTQYF.

This clonotype was seen a handful of times. The CDR3 nucleotides are TGCGCCAGCAGCTTGGCGGCAGGGGGTTTAAATGAGCAGTTCTTC. Translation gives CASSLAAGGLNEQFF. V usage is TRBV5-1 and J usage is TRBJ2-1, with 7 bases fitting TRBD1. CDR3 size: 15 residues. With V trimmed by 0 bases and J by 7 bases, 7 bases remained unmatched. Germline-derived CDR1 and CDR2 are SGHRS and YFSETQ.

This clonotype was seen repeatedly, ten times or more. This chain connects TRBV12-3 or TRBV12-4 to TRBJ1-1; D may be TRBD1 (6 bases). With 3 bases removed from V and 3 bases from J, the gap between germline ends came to 8 bases. The CDR3 contains 13 residues. The CDR3 is CASSLGQDTEAFF. For the CDR3, the DNA is TGTGCCAGCAGTTTGGGACAAGACACTGAAGCTTTCTTT.

This clonotype was seen a handful of times. V usage is TRBV11-3 and J usage is TRBJ2-6; no firm D call. With 4 bases removed from V and 0 bases from J, the gap between germline ends came to 7 bases. This CDR3 is 15 amino acids long. Germline CDR1 and CDR2: SGHNT and YENEEA. The CDR3 is CASSSGHSGANVLTF. CDR3 bases: TGTGCCAGCAGCTCCGGGCACTCTGGGGCCAACGTCCTGACTTTC.

The V and J genes are TRBV20-1 and TRBJ2-5; TRBD2 matches at 7 bases. Looked up from germline, CDR1 is DFQATT and CDR2 is SNEGSKA (reference sequence). This CDR3 is built from 14 residues. V shed 5 bases, J shed 1 base, and the junction held 7 bases outside the gene matches. The CDR3 DNA sequence: TGCAGTGCTCGCTACCTAGCGGCCCAAGAGACCCAGTACTTC. Translating gives CSARYLAAQETQYF.

The chain combines TRBV12-3 or TRBV12-4 with TRBJ2-6; 8 bases fit TRBD1. Trimming took 5 bases from V and 1 from J; bases not matched to a gene: 7. This CDR3 spans 17 amino acids. The CDR3 DNA is TGTGCCAGCAGTCGCGGGACAGGACAATCTGGGGCCAACGTCCTGACTTTC. Translation gives CASSRGTGQSGANVLTF.

The chain recombines TRBV3-1 with TRBJ2-6, with no clear D. Germline V gene lookup returns CDR1 LGHDT and CDR2 YNNKEL (reference sequence). This CDR3 comprises 15 residues. Trimming pared 4 bases from V and 0 bases from J, leaving 7 bases between. DNA of the CDR3: TGTGCCAGCAGCCGACGAAACTCTGGGGCCAACGTCCTGACTTTC. Protein: CASSRRNSGANVLTF. Variable domain in full (rest from reference TRBV3-1 and TRBJ2-6): DTAVSQTPKYLVTQMGNDKSIKCEQNLGHDTMYWYKQDSKKFLKIMFSYNNKELIINETVPNRFSPKSPDKAHLNLHINSLELGDSAVYFCASSRRNSGANVLTFGAGSRLTVL.